These T cell receptor beta chains were read from a single sample in a study of shared clonotypes between healthy human individuals. Only in-frame clones appear in the TCRdb table, and some are missing; sequencing was by immunoSEQ multiplex PCR. There are roughly 1 million clones in the sample; more than 60% occur only once, and nearly 1.5% lies in the top ten. Source material: memory CD4+ T cells sorted from blood. These TCRs come from a man between 18 and 35 years old in good health. Both conserved end residues are part of each CDR3. The D gene is left open where the match is weak. Only part of the rows carry a size: once, few, many, or a class if the clone is expanded.

16 TRBJ2-1 many TRBV11-3 - CASSLHPPSSYNEQFF TGTGCCAGCAGCTTACATCCCCCAAGCTCCTACAATGAGCAGTTCTTC
15 TRBJ1-4 - TRBV5-1 - CASSLSKGSGEKLFF TGCGCCAGCAGCTTGTCTAAGGGCTCGGGCGAAAAACTGTTTTTT
13 TRBJ2-4 - TRBV27 - CASGEDRRSIQYF TGTGCCAGCGGGGAGGACAGGCGAAGCATTCAGTACTTC
13 TRBJ1-2 - TRBV30 - CAWSSGPSYGYTF TGTGCCTGGAGCTCGGGACCGAGCTATGGCTACACCTTC
17 TRBJ2-2 - TRBV2 TRBD1 CASRSNPGQGNTGELFF TGTGCCAGCAGGTCCAACCCGGGACAGGGGAACACCGGGGAGCTGTTTTTT
14 TRBJ1-6 - TRBV5-1 - CASSLGVSRSPLHF TGCGCCAGCAGCCTAGGGGTCTCGAGGTCACCCCTCCACTTT
14 TRBJ2-2 - TRBV30 - CAWNPSSNTGELFF TGTGCCTGGAACCCGTCGTCAAACACCGGGGAGCTGTTTTTT
14 TRBJ1-2 - TRBV11-2 - CASSPRGSGYGYTF TGTGCCAGCAGCCCCCGGGGGTCAGGCTATGGCTACACCTTC
15 TRBJ2-3 few TRBV9 TRBD2 CASTKERELADTQYF TGTGCCAGCACTAAAGAGCGGGAGCTGGCAGATACGCAGTATTTT
15 TRBJ2-3 once TRBV21-1 - CASSKVTGRTDTQYF TGTGCCAGCAGCAAAGTGACAGGGCGGACAGATACGCAGTATTTT
15 TRBJ1-6 - TRBV19 TRBD1 CASSFQTGGDSPLHF TGTGCCAGTAGTTTTCAGACAGGGGGGGATTCACCCCTCCACTTT
12 TRBJ1-3 - TRBV6-6 - CASTEPGNTIYF TGTGCCAGCACCGAACCAGGAAACACCATATATTTT
16 TRBJ2-6 - TRBV5-4 - CASSQGIQVGANVLTF TGTGCCAGCAGCCAGGGGATACAGGTTGGGGCCAACGTCCTGACTTTC
15 TRBJ2-3 - TRBV7-9 - CASSAPEASTDTQYF TGTGCCAGCAGCGCCCCCGAGGCCTCCACAGATACGCAGTATTTT